These 25 T cell receptor beta chains were all obtained from the same sample, sequenced in a study of T cells expressing NK-cell markers. TCRdb re-analyzed the 5' RACE reads; it lists each CDR3 protein once, without DNA. The table lists about 260,000 distinct CDR3 sequences. The sequencing sample was made of blood T cells: a sorted CD56 or NKG2C T cell subset, CD4+ or CD8+ T cells, or bulk PBMC T cells (not recorded which). All receptors derive from a woman between 18 and 75 years old in good health.

This chain uses TRBV10-3 with TRBJ2-3. CDR3 size: 12 residues. Germline CDR1 reads ENHRY; CDR2 reads SYGVKD. CDR3 loop: CATGQSTDTQYF.

The chain links TRBV12-3 or TRBV12-4 to TRBJ1-3; the TRBD1 assignment by TCRdb is unverifiable without DNA. The CDR3 is 15 residues long. CDR3 sequence: CASSPRTGVGNTIYF.

The chain employs TRBV4-2 and TRBJ2-3; with no DNA, the TCRdb D assignment of TRBD1 cannot be verified. This CDR3 region has 12 residues. Germline lookup yields CDR1 LGHNA and CDR2 YNFKEQ. The CDR3 loop reads CASSQVGGSQYF.

V usage is TRBV12-5 and J usage is TRBJ2-3; TCRdb calls TRBD1, which cannot be checked without DNA. Germline V gene data show CDR1 as LGHNT and CDR2 as FRNRAP. The CDR3 sequence is 13 residues long. The CDR3 loop reads CASGLWGPDTQYF. The full variable domain, its missing parts supplied by reference TRBV12-5 and TRBJ2-3, is DARVTQTPRHKVTEMGQEVTMRCQPILGHNTVFWYRQTMMQGLELLAYFRNRAPLDDSGMPKDRFSAEMPDATLATLKIQPSEPRDSAVYFCASGLWGPDTQYFGPGTRLTVL.

The chain uses TRBV12-3 or TRBV12-4 and TRBJ2-1; TCRdb outputs TRBD1, but without DNA this stays unchecked. The CDR3 sequence is 14 residues long. The CDR3 here is CASSLAPSRDPGFF.

This chain links TRBV7-2 with TRBJ2-5; with no DNA, the TCRdb D assignment of TRBD1 cannot be verified. The length of the CDR3 is 13 residues. Germline V CDR1 and CDR2: SGHTA, FQGNSA. CDR3: CASSSGIQETQYF.

This sequence joins TRBV23-1 and TRBJ2-2. TRBV23-1 is identified as an open reading frame with a role that is uncertain. This CDR3 has 14 amino acids. CDR3 region: CASSPRLNTGELFF.

J is TRBJ2-6 and V is TRBV6-1; absent DNA, TCRdb's TRBD2 call cannot be checked. CDR3 length: 16 amino acids. Germline V lookup: CDR1 MNHNS, CDR2 SASEGT. Here the CDR3 reads CAVPSGTRGGANVLTF.

This chain uses TRBV10-3 with TRBJ2-7. Germline-derived CDR1 and CDR2 are ENHRY and SYGVKD. This CDR3 has 13 amino acids. The CDR3 region is CAISELLPYEQYF.

V is TRBV20-1 and J is TRBJ1-1. The CDR3 is 15 amino acids. CDR1 and CDR2 (germline): DFQATT, SNEGSKA (reference sequence). CDR3: CSASTGSVSNTEAFF.

The chain combines TRBV7-3 with TRBJ2-3; TCRdb lists TRBD1, though no DNA is available to test this call. The CDR3 contains 13 residues. Germline CDR1 SGHTA, CDR2 FQGTGA. CDR3: CASRGGSTDTQYF.

The CDR3 reads CSVAGAGSYNEQFF. J is TRBJ2-1 and V is TRBV29-1; with no DNA, the TCRdb D assignment of TRBD1 cannot be verified. Germline V gene sequence: CDR1 SQVTM, CDR2 ANQGSEA. The CDR3 sequence is 14 residues long.

CDR3 sequence: CSASRQGGETQYF. The V call is TRBV20-1, the J call TRBJ2-5; TCRdb's D call of TRBD1 is untestable without DNA. The CDR3 totals 13 residues. CDR1 is DFQATT and CDR2 is SNEGSKA in the germline V gene (reference sequence).

The chain joins TRBV6-1 to TRBJ2-7; TCRdb reports TRBD1, a call that lacks DNA to check it against. The CDR3 sequence is 13 residues long. In germline, CDR1 is MNHNS, CDR2 SASEGT. The CDR3 spells CASSARGAYEQYF.

The J gene is TRBJ1-2, the V gene TRBV5-1; the D call of TRBD1 rests on TCRdb alone, since no DNA is present to check it. Germline CDR1 and CDR2: SGHRS and YFSETQ. This CDR3 is 13 amino acids long. Here the CDR3 reads CASSDTGGLGYTF. The full variable domain, rest sourced from reference TRBV5-1 and TRBJ1-2, is KAGVTQTPRYLIKTRGQQVTLSCSPISGHRSVSWYQQTPGQGLQFLFEYFSETQRNKGNFPGRFSGRQFSNSRSEMNVSTLELGDSALYLCASSDTGGLGYTFGSGTRLTVV.

J is TRBJ1-2 and V is TRBV20-1. The length of the CDR3 is 15 residues. Per germline, CDR1 DFQATT and CDR2 SNEGSKA (reference sequence). CDR3 residues: CSAREAPLRNYGYTF.

V usage is TRBV20-1 and J usage is TRBJ1-1. The germline gives CDR1 DFQATT, CDR2 SNEGSKA (reference sequence). The CDR3 extends over 13 amino acids. CDR3 in amino acids: CSAREGAREVAFF.

This sequence joins TRBV6-5 and TRBJ2-2. Germline lookup yields CDR1 MNHEY and CDR2 SVGAGI. The CDR3 contains 13 residues. CDR3: CASSFSGVGELFF.

The chain joins TRBV6-6 to TRBJ2-3; TCRdb names TRBD2, which stays unverified in the absence of DNA. This CDR3 comprises 13 residues. Per germline, CDR1 MNHNY and CDR2 SVGAGI (reference sequence). The CDR3 region is CAVVLEGTDTQYF.

The gene calls are TRBV20-1 and TRBJ2-4. The CDR3 loop spans 15 amino acids. The germline V gene has CDR1 DFQATT and CDR2 SNEGSKA (reference sequence). CDR3 residues: CSASLTSLAKNIQYF.

The chain uses TRBV7-8 and TRBJ1-4; without DNA, the TCRdb call of TRBD1 cannot be checked. Germline lookup yields CDR1 SGHVS and CDR2 FQNEAQ. The CDR3 is made up of 15 amino acids. This chain's CDR3 is CASSQKDRGGEKLFF. Using reference TRBV7-8 and TRBJ1-4 for the parts outside the CDR3, the full variable domain is GAGVSQSPRYKVAKRGQDVALRCDPISGHVSLFWYQQALGQGPEFLTYFQNEAQLDKSGLPSDRFFAERPEGSVSTLKIQRTQQEDSAVYLCASSQKDRGGEKLFFGSGTQLSVL.

The chain couples TRBV6-2 or TRBV6-3 to TRBJ2-7; TCRdb outputs TRBD2, but without DNA this stays unchecked. The germline V gene encodes CDR1 MNHEY and CDR2 SVGEGT. CDR3 size: 16 residues. CDR3 sequence: CASSLSGTSGPYEQYF.

V usage is TRBV11-2 and J usage is TRBJ1-1. The CDR3 loop spans 12 amino acids. The germline V gene has CDR1 SGHAT and CDR2 FQNNGV. This CDR3 is CASSLAQIEAFF. The full variable domain, with the rest looked up from reference TRBV11-2 and TRBJ1-1, is EAGVAQSPRYKIIEKRQSVAFWCNPISGHATLYWYQQILGQGPKLLIQFQNNGVVDDSQLPKDRFSAERLKGVDSTLKIQPAKLEDSAVYLCASSLAQIEAFFGQGTRLTVV.

V gene TRBV5-1 combines with J gene TRBJ1-2; TCRdb indicates TRBD1, and absent DNA this call remains unverified. Germline V gene sequence: CDR1 SGHRS, CDR2 YFSETQ. The CDR3 runs 16 residues. CDR3 sequence reads: CASRFRAVPGDYGYTF.

The rearrangement links TRBV11-1 to TRBJ1-1; lacking DNA, the TRBD1 call made by TCRdb goes unchecked. CDR3 size: 12 residues. The germline CDR1 and CDR2 sequences are SGHAT and FQDESV (reference sequence). The CDR3 protein is CASSSDSPEAFF.